Below are 26 T cell receptor beta chains sequenced from a single sample in a study of T-cell memory formation after mild COVID-19. TCRdb processed the 5' RACE reads anew with MiXCR; each CDR3 protein has one entry. The sample yields just under 550,000 distinct CDR3 sequences, 20% seen once. What was sequenced was PBMCs or a T cell subset sorted from them (not recorded which). These receptors came from an adult woman who had mild COVID-19 (a few samples of this study predate the infection). Cell type and time point are not known.

V usage is TRBV9 and J usage is TRBJ2-2, with 14 nucleotides matching TRBD2. Germline CDR1 SGDLS, CDR2 YYNGEE. This CDR3 has 19 amino acids. V was clipped by 4 bases and J by 4 bases; unmatched bases: 12. The CDR3 loop is CASSRGPTSGGAGTGELFF. In nucleotides, the CDR3 is TGTGCCAGCAGCAGAGGCCCGACTAGCGGGGGGGCCGGCACCGGGGAGCTGTTTTTT.

This clonotype has just a few counts. This CDR3 reads CASRGGGLLTQYF. The CDR3 nucleotides read TGTGCCAGCAGGGGCGGGGGGTTGCTGACCCAGTACTTC. J is TRBJ2-5 and V is TRBV6-1; 8 bases match TRBD2. V dropped 6 bases and J dropped 7; count of bases not matched to a gene: 7. The germline V gene encodes CDR1 MNHNS and CDR2 SASEGT. This CDR3 spans 13 amino acids.

In this sample, this clonotype turned up once. V and J are TRBV24-1 and TRBJ2-6, with D possibly matching TRBD1 (5 bases). Germline CDR1 is KGHDR and CDR2 is SFDVKD. The germline V and J ends were trimmed by 4 bases and 2 bases, with 8 bases remaining between them. The CDR3 contains 15 residues. The CDR3 region is CATSDGQAGANVLTF. DNA for the CDR3: TGTGCCACCAGTGACGGACAAGCTGGGGCCAACGTCCTGACTTTC.

This clonotype has a handful of counts. The chain recombines TRBV7-3 with TRBJ2-7, with 10 bases lining up with TRBD1. This CDR3 contains 15 residues. V gave up 5 bases and J gave up 0 bases; unmatched junction bases: 4. Germline V gene lookup returns CDR1 SGHTA and CDR2 FQGTGA. The CDR3, as DNA: TGTGCCAGCAGCACAGGGACAGGGGACTCCTACGAGCAGTACTTC. It translates to CASSTGTGDSYEQYF.

This chain uses TRBV9 with TRBJ2-1; the D gene is possibly TRBD2 (5 bases). CDR1 is SGDLS and CDR2 is YYNGEE in the germline V gene. The CDR3 sequence is 12 residues long. Trimming cost V 0 bases and J 8 bases, with 6 bases left between them. The CDR3 DNA reads TGTGCCAGCAGCGTAGCGGGGTATGAGCAGTTCTTC. Translated: CASSVAGYEQFF.

This chain links TRBV4-2 with TRBJ2-1; D gene uncertain. In germline, CDR1 is LGHNA, CDR2 YNFKEQ. CDR3 length: 15 amino acids. Trimming left V 1 base short and J 3 bases short, with 10 bases between. The CDR3 nucleotides read TGTGCCAGCAGCCAAGTGGTGATGGACTACAATGAGCAGTTCTTC. It translates to CASSQVVMDYNEQFF.

The sample holds one count of this clonotype. The V and J genes are TRBV28 and TRBJ2-5; D may be TRBD1 (9 bases). This CDR3 contains 19 residues. V lost 6 bases, J lost 7 bases, and 33 bases lay in between. Germline V CDR1 and CDR2: MDHEN, SYDVKM. CDR3 bases: TGTGCCAGCAGGCGTGGGGAGACAGGGGGAAGCCTGGCGGGGGGGACCCAGTACTTC. It is translated as CASRRGETGGSLAGGTQYF.

The genes are TRBV12-3 or TRBV12-4 and TRBJ2-3; weak D call: TRBD1 (6 bases). Trimming removed 6 bases at V and 4 bases at J, with 14 bases between. The CDR3 covers 14 residues. The CDR3 region is CASRPGHSSDTQYF. CDR3 DNA sequence: TGTGCCAGCAGGCCGGGACATTCATCAGATACGCAGTATTTT.

The CDR3 is CASSHLDRDISYNEQFF. The CDR3 region has the DNA TGCGCCAGCAGTCATCTCGACCGGGACATCTCCTACAATGAGCAGTTCTTC. The chain employs TRBV23-1 and TRBJ2-1, with D possibly being TRBD1 (6 bases). TRBV23-1 carries the ORF label, with uncertain function. V dropped 3 bases and J dropped 0 bases, with 15 bases sitting between them. CDR3 length: 17 residues.

V and J are TRBV27 and TRBJ2-2; 9 bases match TRBD1. CDR1 is MNHEY and CDR2 is SMNVEV in the germline V gene (reference sequence). This CDR3 is 14 amino acids long. Losses at the gene ends were 5 bases for V and 7 bases for J; bases not matched to a gene: 5. In nucleotides, the CDR3 is TGTGCCAGCAGTCCCGGGACAGGGCTCGGGGAGCTGTTTTTT. It specifies CASSPGTGLGELFF.

This chain joins TRBV30 and TRBJ2-7; perhaps TRBD2 as D (5 bases). The CDR3 runs to 16 residues. The ends were cut back, 1 base at V and 4 bases at J, with 20 bases in the middle. Germline V lookup: CDR1 GTSNPN, CDR2 SVGIG (reference sequence). In DNA form, the CDR3 reads TGTGCCTGGAGTGAACGGAGGAGTCAGTGGCGGTACGAGCAGTACTTC. It yields the protein CAWSERRSQWRYEQYF. Full variable domain (rest looked up from reference TRBV30 and TRBJ2-7): SQTIHQWPATLVQPVGSPLSLECTVEGTSNPNLYWYRQAAGRGLQLLFYSVGIGQISSEVPQNLSASRPQDRQFILSSKKLLLSDSGFYLCAWSERRSQWRYEQYFGPGTRLTVT.

The chain recombines TRBV29-1 with TRBJ2-7, with D hard to call. The V gene's germline CDR1 is SQVTM and CDR2 ANQGSEA. V was cut by 4 bases and J by 0 bases, with 10 bases left in between. The CDR3 loop spans 13 amino acids. The CDR3 coding sequence is TGCAGCGTTGTCTGGCAGGCCTCCTACGAGCAGTACTTC. This gives the protein CSVVWQASYEQYF.

This clonotype has just a few counts. This chain connects TRBV5-1 to TRBJ2-7; tentatively, D is TRBD1 (7 bases). Germline CDR1 and CDR2: SGHRS and YFSETQ. V gave up 0 bases and J gave up 7 bases, with 14 bases separating them. The CDR3 length is 14 residues. The CDR3 reads CASSLVEGAGEQYF. As DNA, the CDR3 is TGCGCCAGCAGCTTGGTAGAGGGGGCGGGGGAGCAGTACTTC.

This sequence joins TRBV12-3 or TRBV12-4 and TRBJ2-7; 10 bases match TRBD2. The CDR3 has 16 residues. The V gene end was trimmed by 5 bases and the J gene end by 5 bases; junction bases not matched to a gene: 12. The CDR3 nucleotides are TGTGCCAGCAGTCCCAGAATAGCGGGGGGTTCGGACGAGCAGTACTTC. It yields the protein CASSPRIAGGSDEQYF.

In its sample, this clonotype was seen a few times. The V and J genes are TRBV24-1 and TRBJ2-2; D uncertain. The CDR3 is 16 amino acids. V was trimmed by 7 bases and J by 2 bases, leaving 16 bases between them. Germline V gene lookup returns CDR1 KGHDR and CDR2 SFDVKD. The CDR3 DNA reads as TGTGCCACCAGCCCCGCAGAGGCAGAAAACACCGGGGAGCTGTTTTTT. Translating gives CATSPAEAENTGELFF.

This clonotype occurred a few times. The chain is built from TRBV5-1 and TRBJ1-2, with a weak D call TRBD1 (6 bases). Trimming left V 0 bases short and J 3 bases short, with 15 bases between. The CDR3 is made up of 16 amino acids. CDR1 is SGHRS and CDR2 is YFSETQ in the germline V gene. CDR3 in DNA: TGCGCCAGCAGCTTGGGGACAGCATCCTCGGACTATGGCTACACCTTC. Amino acids: CASSLGTASSDYGYTF.

The genes are TRBV24-1 and TRBJ1-2, with TRBD1 matching 11 bases. Germline CDR1 and CDR2: KGHDR and SFDVKD. This CDR3 has 15 amino acids. With V trimmed by 7 bases and J by 4 bases, 7 bases remained unmatched. The CDR3 DNA follows: TGTGCCACCAGCGCGGGGGACAGGGGGGTCTATGGCTACACCTTC. Translated, it gives CATSAGDRGVYGYTF.

This clonotype was counted between two and nine times. The J gene is TRBJ2-3, the V gene TRBV12-3 or TRBV12-4, with TRBD2 as a possible D gene (6 bases). Trimming stripped 3 bases from V and 1 base from J, with 11 bases between. The CDR3 totals 15 residues. In DNA form, the CDR3 reads TGTGCCAGCAGTTTCTTCGGAGGGGGCACAGATACGCAGTATTTT. This encodes CASSFFGGGTDTQYF.

This clonotype was observed a few times. The CDR3 sequence is CASSLAGGVSGSGYTF. DNA of the CDR3: TGTGCCAGCAGCTTGGCCGGAGGGGTCTCCGGCTCTGGCTACACCTTC. J is TRBJ1-2 and V is TRBV5-4, with D possibly TRBD1 on 5 matching bases. V was trimmed by 0 bases and J by 7 bases, leaving 19 bases between them. This CDR3 has 16 residues. Germline loops: CDR1 SGHNT, CDR2 YYREEE (reference sequence).

In the case of this clonotype: Germline is not matched at one junction end, which may reflect a read error. V and J are TRBV20-1 and TRBJ2-7, with D perhaps matching TRBD1 (6 bases). This CDR3 contains 13 residues. In germline, CDR1 is DFQATT, CDR2 SNEGSKA (reference sequence). As DNA, the CDR3 is TGCAGTGCAAGAGGACAGTTCTCCTACGAGCAGTACTTC. Its translation: CSARGQFSYEQYF.

The sample holds one count of this clonotype. This rearrangement joins TRBV7-9 to TRBJ1-1, with D possibly TRBD1 on 5 matching bases. From germline, CDR1 is SEHNR and CDR2 FQNEAQ (reference sequence). With 3 bases removed from V and 6 bases from J, the gap between germline ends came to 17 bases. CDR3 size: 15 residues. The CDR3 reads CASSFFEVGVPEAFF. The CDR3 coding sequence is TGTGCCAGCAGCTTCTTCGAGGTAGGGGTCCCTGAAGCTTTCTTT.

This chain connects TRBV20-1 to TRBJ2-6; D may be TRBD1 (5 bases). Germline V lookup: CDR1 DFQATT, CDR2 SNEGSKA (reference sequence). This CDR3 is 16 amino acids long. V dropped 5 bases and J dropped 0 bases, with 14 bases sitting between them. The chain's CDR3 is CSAPPTGFSGANVLTF. In nucleotides, the CDR3 is TGCAGTGCTCCGCCTACAGGTTTCTCTGGGGCCAACGTCCTGACTTTC.

The rearrangement joins TRBV24-1 to TRBJ2-1; TRBD2 aligns across 8 bases. Germline loops: CDR1 KGHDR, CDR2 SFDVKD. The CDR3 covers 17 residues. V trimming: 2 bases; J trimming: 4 bases; junction bases outside the gene matches: 9. CDR3 sequence reads: CATSDSPGGPQYNEQFF. CDR3 nucleotide sequence: TGTGCCACCAGTGATTCGCCGGGAGGGCCACAATACAATGAGCAGTTCTTC.

The CDR3 reads CASGSGETTDTQYF. CDR3 DNA: TGTGCCAGCGGTAGCGGGGAGACCACAGATACGCAGTATTTT. The J gene is TRBJ2-3, the V gene TRBV2; TRBD2 matches 8 bases. After removal of 8 bases from V and 2 bases from J, the junction contained 6 bases not matched to a gene. The CDR3 consists of 14 residues. Germline CDR1 and CDR2: SNHLY and FYNNEI.

V and J are TRBV5-6 and TRBJ2-1; D may be TRBD1 (6 bases). Trimming took off 3 bases at V and 6 bases at J, with 10 bases between the two ends. The V gene's germline CDR1 is SGHDT and CDR2 YYEEEE. The CDR3 loop spans 13 amino acids. The CDR3 region has the DNA TGTGCCAGCAGCTGGGGACAACTCAATGAGCAGTTCTTC. The encoded protein is CASSWGQLNEQFF.

This clonotype was observed a handful of times. The chain links TRBV25-1 to TRBJ2-7, with D perhaps matching TRBD1 or TRBD2 (5 bases each). Trimming took off 2 bases at V and 5 bases at J, with 16 bases between the two ends. This CDR3 contains 15 residues. Germline V lookup: CDR1 MGHDK, CDR2 SYGVNS. In nucleotides, the CDR3 is TGTGCCAGCAGTGAAGTTTTGGGGACCCGAGACGAGCAGTACTTC. Protein: CASSEVLGTRDEQYF.